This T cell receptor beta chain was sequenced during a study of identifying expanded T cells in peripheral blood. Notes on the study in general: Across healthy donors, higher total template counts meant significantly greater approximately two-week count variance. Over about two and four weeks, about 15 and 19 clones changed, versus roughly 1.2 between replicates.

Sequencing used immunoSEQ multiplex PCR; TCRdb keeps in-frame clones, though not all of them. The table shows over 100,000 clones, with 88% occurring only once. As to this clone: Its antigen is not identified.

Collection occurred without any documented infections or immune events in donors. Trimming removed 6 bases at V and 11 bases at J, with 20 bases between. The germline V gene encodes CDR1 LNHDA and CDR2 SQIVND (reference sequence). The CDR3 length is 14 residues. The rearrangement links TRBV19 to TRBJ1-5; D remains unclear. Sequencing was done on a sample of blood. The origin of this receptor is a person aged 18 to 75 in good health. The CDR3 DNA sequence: TGTGCCAGTAGCTCCCGACCGGGCGGCCAGTCCCAGCATTTT. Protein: CASSSRPGGQSQHF.